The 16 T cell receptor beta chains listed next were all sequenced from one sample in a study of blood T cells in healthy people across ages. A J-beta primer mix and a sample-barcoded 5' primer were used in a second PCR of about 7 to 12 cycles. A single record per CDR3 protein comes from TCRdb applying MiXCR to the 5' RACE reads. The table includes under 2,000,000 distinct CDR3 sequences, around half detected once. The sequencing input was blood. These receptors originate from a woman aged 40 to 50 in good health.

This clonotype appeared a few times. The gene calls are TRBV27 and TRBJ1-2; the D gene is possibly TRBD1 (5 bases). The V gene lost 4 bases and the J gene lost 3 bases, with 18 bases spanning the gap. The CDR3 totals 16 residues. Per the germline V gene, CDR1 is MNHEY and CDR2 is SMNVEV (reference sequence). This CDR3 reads CASSSSGTDPDYGYTF. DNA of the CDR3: TGTGCCAGCAGTTCTTCCGGGACGGACCCTGACTATGGCTACACCTTC.

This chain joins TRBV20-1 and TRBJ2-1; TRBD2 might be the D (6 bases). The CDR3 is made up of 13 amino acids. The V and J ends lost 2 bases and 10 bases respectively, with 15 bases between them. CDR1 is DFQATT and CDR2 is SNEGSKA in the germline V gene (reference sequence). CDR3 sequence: CSARPWGVKEQFF. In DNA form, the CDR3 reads TGCAGTGCTAGACCCTGGGGGGTCAAGGAGCAGTTCTTC.

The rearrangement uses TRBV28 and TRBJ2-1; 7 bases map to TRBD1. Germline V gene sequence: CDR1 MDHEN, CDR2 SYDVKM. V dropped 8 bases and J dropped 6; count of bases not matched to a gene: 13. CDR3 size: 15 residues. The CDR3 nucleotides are TGTGCCAGCCGGCAGACAGGGCCCCACGCCAATGAGCAGTTCTTC. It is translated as CASRQTGPHANEQFF.

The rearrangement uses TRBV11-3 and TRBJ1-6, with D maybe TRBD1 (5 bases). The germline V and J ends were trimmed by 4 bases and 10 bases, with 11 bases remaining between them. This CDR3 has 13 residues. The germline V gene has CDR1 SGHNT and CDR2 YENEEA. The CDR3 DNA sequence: TGTGCCAGCAGCTGGATGAGGGGCTCACCCCTCCACTTT. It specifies CASSWMRGSPLHF. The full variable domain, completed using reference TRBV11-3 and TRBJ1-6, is EAGVVQSPRYKIIEKKQPVAFWCNPISGHNTLYWYLQNLGQGPELLIRYENEEAVDDSQLPKDRFSAERLKGVDSTLKIQPAELGDSAVYLCASSWMRGSPLHFGNGTRLTVT.

CDR3: CASTDATGTGGGLGETQYF. The CDR3 nucleotides read TGTGCCAGCACGGACGCTACCGGGACAGGGGGCGGTTTGGGAGAGACCCAGTACTTC. The J gene is TRBJ2-7, the V gene TRBV28; 12 positions agree with TRBD1. Near its end, the DNA agrees better with TRBJ2-5, so the J call may be wrong. CDR1 is MDHEN and CDR2 is SYDVKM in the germline V gene. CDR3 length: 19 amino acids.

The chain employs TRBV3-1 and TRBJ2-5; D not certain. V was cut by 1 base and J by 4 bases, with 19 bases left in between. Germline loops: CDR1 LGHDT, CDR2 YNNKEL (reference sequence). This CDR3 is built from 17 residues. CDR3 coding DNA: TGTGCCAGCAGCCAAGGCCTCTTCGGGTCAGGAGCAGAGACCCAGTACTTC. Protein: CASSQGLFGSGAETQYF.

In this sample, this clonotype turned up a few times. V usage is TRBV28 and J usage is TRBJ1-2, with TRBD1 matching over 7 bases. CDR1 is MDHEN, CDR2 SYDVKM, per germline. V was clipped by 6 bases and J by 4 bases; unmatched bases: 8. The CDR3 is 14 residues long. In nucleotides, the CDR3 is TGTGCCAGCAGGTCCCCCAGGGGGGGCTATGGCTACACCTTC. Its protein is CASRSPRGGYGYTF.

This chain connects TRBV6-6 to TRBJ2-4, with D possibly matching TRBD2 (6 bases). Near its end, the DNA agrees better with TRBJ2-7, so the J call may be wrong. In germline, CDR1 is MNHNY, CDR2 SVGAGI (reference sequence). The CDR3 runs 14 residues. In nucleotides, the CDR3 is TGTGCCAGCAGTTTCCGACTAGGGGCCTACGAGCAGTACTTC. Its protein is CASSFRLGAYEQYF.

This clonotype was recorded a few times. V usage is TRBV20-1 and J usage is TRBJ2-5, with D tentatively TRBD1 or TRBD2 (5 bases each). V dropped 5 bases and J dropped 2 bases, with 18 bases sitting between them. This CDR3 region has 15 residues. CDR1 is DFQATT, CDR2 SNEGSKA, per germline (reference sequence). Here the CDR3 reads CSARKPGRPQETQYF. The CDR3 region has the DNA TGCAGTGCTCGAAAACCGGGACGTCCACAAGAGACCCAGTACTTC.

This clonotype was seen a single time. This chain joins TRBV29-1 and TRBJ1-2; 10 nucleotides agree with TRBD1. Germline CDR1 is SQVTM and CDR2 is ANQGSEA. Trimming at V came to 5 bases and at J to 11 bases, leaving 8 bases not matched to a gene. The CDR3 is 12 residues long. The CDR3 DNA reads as TGCAGCGTTAGACAGGGGGCCGGGGAGTACACCTTC. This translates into CSVRQGAGEYTF.

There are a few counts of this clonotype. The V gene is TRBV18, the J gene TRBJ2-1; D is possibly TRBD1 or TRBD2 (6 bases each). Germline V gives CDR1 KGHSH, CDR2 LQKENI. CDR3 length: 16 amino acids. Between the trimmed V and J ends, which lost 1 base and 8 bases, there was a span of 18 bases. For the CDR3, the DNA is TGTGCCAGCTCACCACGTCCGGGGGCCGAATTGGATGAGCAGTTCTTC. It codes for CASSPRPGAELDEQFF.

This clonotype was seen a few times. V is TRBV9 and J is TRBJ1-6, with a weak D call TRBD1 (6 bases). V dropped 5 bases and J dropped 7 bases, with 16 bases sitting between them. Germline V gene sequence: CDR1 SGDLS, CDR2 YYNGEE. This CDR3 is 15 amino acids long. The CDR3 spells CASSVGGGGNSPLHF. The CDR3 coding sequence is TGTGCCAGCAGTGTTGGAGGGGGAGGAAATTCACCCCTCCACTTT.

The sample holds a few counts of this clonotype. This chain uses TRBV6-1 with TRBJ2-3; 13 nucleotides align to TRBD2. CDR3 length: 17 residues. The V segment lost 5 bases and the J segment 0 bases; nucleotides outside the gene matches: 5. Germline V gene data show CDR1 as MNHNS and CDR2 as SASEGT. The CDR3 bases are TGTGCCAGCAGTCCGGGACTAGCGGGGCAAAGCACAGATACGCAGTATTTT. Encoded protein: CASSPGLAGQSTDTQYF.

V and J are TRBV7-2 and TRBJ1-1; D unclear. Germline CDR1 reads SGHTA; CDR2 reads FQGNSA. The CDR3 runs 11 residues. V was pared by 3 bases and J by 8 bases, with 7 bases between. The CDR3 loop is CASSFRHEAFF. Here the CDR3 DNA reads TGTGCCAGCAGCTTCAGACACGAAGCTTTCTTT.

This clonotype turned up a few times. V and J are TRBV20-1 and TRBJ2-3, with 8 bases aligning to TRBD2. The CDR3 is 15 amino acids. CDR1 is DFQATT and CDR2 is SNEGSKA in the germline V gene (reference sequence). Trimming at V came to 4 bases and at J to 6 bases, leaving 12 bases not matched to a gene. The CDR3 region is CSAILRGGIWDTQYF. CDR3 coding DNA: TGCAGTGCTATACTACGGGGGGGCATCTGGGATACGCAGTATTTT.

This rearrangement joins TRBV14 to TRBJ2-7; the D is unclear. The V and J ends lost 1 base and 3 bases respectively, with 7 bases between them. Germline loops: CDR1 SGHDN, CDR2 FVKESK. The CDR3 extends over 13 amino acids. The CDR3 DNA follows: TGTGCCAGCAGCCAAGTTGTCGGCTACGAGCAGTACTTC. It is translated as CASSQVVGYEQYF.